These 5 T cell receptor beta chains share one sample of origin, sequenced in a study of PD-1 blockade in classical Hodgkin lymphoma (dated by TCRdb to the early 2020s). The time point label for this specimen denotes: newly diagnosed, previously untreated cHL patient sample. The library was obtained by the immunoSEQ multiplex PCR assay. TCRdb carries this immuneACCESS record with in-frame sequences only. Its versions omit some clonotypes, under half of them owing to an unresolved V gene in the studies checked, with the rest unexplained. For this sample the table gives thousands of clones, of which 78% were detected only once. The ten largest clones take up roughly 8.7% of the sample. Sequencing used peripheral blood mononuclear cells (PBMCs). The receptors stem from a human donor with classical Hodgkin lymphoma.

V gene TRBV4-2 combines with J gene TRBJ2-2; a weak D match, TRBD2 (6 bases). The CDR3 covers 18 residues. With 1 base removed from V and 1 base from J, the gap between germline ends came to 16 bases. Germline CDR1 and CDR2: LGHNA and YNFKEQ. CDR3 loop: CASSQGGGESRNTGELFF. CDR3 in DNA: TGTGCCAGCAGCCAAGGAGGAGGGGAGAGCCGGAACACCGGGGAGCTGTTTTTT.

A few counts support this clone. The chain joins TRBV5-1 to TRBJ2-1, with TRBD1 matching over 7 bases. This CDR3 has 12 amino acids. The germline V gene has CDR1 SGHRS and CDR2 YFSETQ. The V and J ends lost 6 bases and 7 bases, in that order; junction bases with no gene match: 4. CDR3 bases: TGCGCCAGCACACAGGGGAAGAATGAGCAGTTCTTC. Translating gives CASTQGKNEQFF. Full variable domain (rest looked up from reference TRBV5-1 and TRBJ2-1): KAGVTQTPRYLIKTRGQQVTLSCSPISGHRSVSWYQQTPGQGLQFLFEYFSETQRNKGNFPGRFSGRQFSNSRSEMNVSTLELGDSALYLCASTQGKNEQFFGPGTRLTVL.

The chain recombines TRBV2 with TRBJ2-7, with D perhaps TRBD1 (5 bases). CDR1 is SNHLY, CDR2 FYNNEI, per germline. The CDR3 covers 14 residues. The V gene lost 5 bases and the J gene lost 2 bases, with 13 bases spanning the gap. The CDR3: CASSTPLGAYEQYF. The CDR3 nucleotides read TGTGCCAGCAGTACGCCTCTAGGGGCCTACGAGCAGTACTTC. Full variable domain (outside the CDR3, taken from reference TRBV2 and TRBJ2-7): EPEVTQTPSHQVTQMGQEVILRCVPISNHLYFYWYRQILGQKVEFLVSFYNNEISEKSEIFDDQFSVERPDGSNFTLKIRSTKLEDSAMYFCASSTPLGAYEQYFGPGTRLTVT.

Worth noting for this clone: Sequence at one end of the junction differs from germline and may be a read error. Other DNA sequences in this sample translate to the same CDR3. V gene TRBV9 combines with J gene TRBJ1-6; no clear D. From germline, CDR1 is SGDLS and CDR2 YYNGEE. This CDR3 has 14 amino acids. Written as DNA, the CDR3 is TGTGCCAGCAGCGTAGGACAACTCAATTCGCCCCTCCACTTT. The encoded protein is CASSVGQLNSPLHF.

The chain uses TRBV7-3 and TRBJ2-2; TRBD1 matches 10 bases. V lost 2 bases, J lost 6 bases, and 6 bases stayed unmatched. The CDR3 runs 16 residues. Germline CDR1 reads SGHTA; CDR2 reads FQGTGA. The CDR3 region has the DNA TGTGCCAGCAGCTTAGGTGGGACAGGGGTATCCGGGGAGCTGTTTTTT. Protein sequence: CASSLGGTGVSGELFF. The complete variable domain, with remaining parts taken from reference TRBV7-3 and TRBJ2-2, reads GAGVSQTPSNKVTEKGKYVELRCDPISGHTALYWYRQSLGQGPEFLIYFQGTGAADDSGLPNDRFFAVRPEGSVSTLKIQRTERGDSAVYLCASSLGGTGVSGELFFGEGSRLTVL.